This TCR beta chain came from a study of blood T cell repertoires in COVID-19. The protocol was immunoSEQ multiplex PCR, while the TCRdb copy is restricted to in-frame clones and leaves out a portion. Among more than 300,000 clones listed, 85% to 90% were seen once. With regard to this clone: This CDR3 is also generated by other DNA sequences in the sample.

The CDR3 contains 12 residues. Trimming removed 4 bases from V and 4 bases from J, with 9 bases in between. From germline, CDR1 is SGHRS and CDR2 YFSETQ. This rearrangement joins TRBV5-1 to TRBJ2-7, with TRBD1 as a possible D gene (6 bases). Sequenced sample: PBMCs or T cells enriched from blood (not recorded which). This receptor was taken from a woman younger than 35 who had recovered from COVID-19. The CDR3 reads CASSLQGYEQYF. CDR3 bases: TGCGCCAGCAGCCTACAGGGATACGAGCAGTACTTC.